This is a list of T cell receptor beta chains from one sample in a study of Ad26.COV2.S vaccination and SARS-CoV-2 variants. The repertoire was sequenced with immunoSEQ multiplex PCR; TCRdb's copy has only in-frame clones and lacks some. The sample carries more than 300,000 clones, roughly 84% recorded once. Sample: peripheral blood, taken in a trial of Ad26.COV2.S vaccine versus placebo. The receptors derive from a person aged 18-60 years who received the Ad26.COV2.S COVID-19 vaccine or a placebo. The CDR3 runs from the conserved cysteine through the conserved F or W. The order of the fields is V gene, clone size, D gene, J gene, CDR3 protein, CDR3 DNA. A D gene is named only where the DNA matches it firmly. Expanded clones are given a class, and other clones once, few, many or no size at all.

v_gene: TRBV4-1
abundance: NA
d_gene: NA
j_gene: TRBJ2-5
CDR3aa: CASSQGGVQETQYF
CDR3nt: TGCGCCAGCAGCCAAGGCGGGGTCCAAGAGACCCAGTACTTC

v_gene: TRBV3-1/TRBV3-2
abundance: once
d_gene: NA
j_gene: TRBJ2-3
CDR3aa: CASSQGSKRSTDTQYF
CDR3nt: TGTGCCAGCAGCCAAGGCTCGAAGCGGAGCACAGATACGCAGTATTTT

v_gene: TRBV5-4
abundance: NA
d_gene: NA
j_gene: TRBJ2-1
CDR3aa: CASSLRTGWNNEQFF
CDR3nt: TGTGCCAGCAGCTTGAGAACAGGGTGGAACAATGAGCAGTTCTTC

v_gene: TRBV7-2
abundance: NA
d_gene: NA
j_gene: TRBJ2-5
CDR3aa: CASSLAAGVETQYF
CDR3nt: TGTGCCAGCAGCTTAGCTGCCGGGGTTGAGACCCAGTACTTC

v_gene: TRBV30
abundance: NA
d_gene: TRBD1
j_gene: TRBJ1-5
CDR3aa: CAWSGLGQGANQPQHF
CDR3nt: TGTGCCTGGAGTGGATTGGGGCAGGGGGCTAATCAGCCCCAGCATTTT

v_gene: TRBV29-1
abundance: few
d_gene: NA
j_gene: TRBJ1-1
CDR3aa: CSASGQGRWAEAFF
CDR3nt: TGCAGCGCCTCCGGTCAGGGCCGGTGGGCTGAAGCTTTCTTT

v_gene: TRBV14
abundance: once
d_gene: NA
j_gene: TRBJ2-5
CDR3aa: CASSLSGFGETQYF
CDR3nt: TGTGCCAGCAGCCTGTCCGGGTTTGGGGAGACCCAGTACTTC

v_gene: TRBV5-8
abundance: NA
d_gene: TRBD2
j_gene: TRBJ2-7
CDR3aa: CASSPLAGGPRYTEQYF
CDR3nt: TGTGCCAGCAGTCCCCTAGCGGGGGGGCCAAGGTACACCGAGCAGTACTTC

v_gene: TRBV25-1
abundance: NA
d_gene: NA
j_gene: TRBJ2-5
CDR3aa: CASSERQETQYF
CDR3nt: TGTGCCAGCAGTGAGCGGCAAGAGACCCAGTACTTC

v_gene: TRBV5-1
abundance: NA
d_gene: NA
j_gene: TRBJ1-1
CDR3aa: CASSLERRQPMNTEAFF
CDR3nt: TGCGCCAGCAGCTTGGAGAGGCGGCAGCCCATGAACACTGAAGCTTTCTTT

v_gene: TRBV27
abundance: NA
d_gene: NA
j_gene: TRBJ1-6
CDR3aa: CASSRTPSSYNSPLHF
CDR3nt: TGTGCCAGCAGTAGGACACCGAGCTCCTATAATTCACCCCTCCACTTT

v_gene: TRBV24-1
abundance: NA
d_gene: NA
j_gene: TRBJ1-2
CDR3aa: CATSDSIGGYTF
CDR3nt: TGTGCCACCAGTGACTCCATCGGTGGCTACACCTTC

v_gene: TRBV6-2/TRBV6-3
abundance: NA
d_gene: NA
j_gene: TRBJ2-5
CDR3aa: CASSPGVGMGETQYF
CDR3nt: TGTGCCAGCAGTCCAGGGGTCGGCATGGGGGAGACCCAGTACTTC

v_gene: TRBV7-2
abundance: NA
d_gene: NA
j_gene: TRBJ1-3
CDR3aa: CASSLGGGNTIYF
CDR3nt: TGTGCCAGCAGCTTGGGAGGAGGAAACACCATATATTTT

v_gene: TRBV7-2
abundance: NA
d_gene: TRBD2
j_gene: TRBJ2-5
CDR3aa: CASSKGLAGGQETQYF
CDR3nt: TGTGCCAGCAGCAAGGGGCTGGCGGGGGGCCAAGAGACCCAGTACTTC

v_gene: TRBV6-2/TRBV6-3
abundance: NA
d_gene: NA
j_gene: TRBJ1-2
CDR3aa: CASSYLGGPYPYGYTF
CDR3nt: TGTGCCAGCAGTTACTTGGGGGGACCGTACCCCTATGGCTACACCTTC

v_gene: TRBV6-2/TRBV6-3
abundance: NA
d_gene: NA
j_gene: TRBJ1-6
CDR3aa: CASSNDGTPDSPLHF
CDR3nt: TGTGCCAGCAGCAACGACGGCACACCAGATTCACCCCTCCACTTT

v_gene: TRBV12-5
abundance: NA
d_gene: NA
j_gene: TRBJ1-5
CDR3aa: CASGLGRGQPQHF
CDR3nt: TGTGCTAGTGGTTTGGGCAGAGGACAGCCCCAGCATTTT

v_gene: TRBV7-9
abundance: NA
d_gene: NA
j_gene: TRBJ2-5
CDR3aa: CASSLEWQAQTQYF
CDR3nt: TGTGCCAGCAGCTTAGAGTGGCAGGCGCAGACCCAGTACTTC

v_gene: TRBV27
abundance: NA
d_gene: NA
j_gene: TRBJ1-2
CDR3aa: CASSIFGTPNWGYTF
CDR3nt: TGTGCCAGCAGTATTTTTGGGACTCCTAACTGGGGCTACACCTTC

v_gene: TRBV10-3
abundance: once
d_gene: NA
j_gene: TRBJ2-1
CDR3aa: CAISPRVSSKSVHSEQFF
CDR3nt: TGTGCCATCAGCCCCAGAGTGAGTAGCAAATCGGTACATAGTGAGCAGTTCTTC

v_gene: TRBV30
abundance: NA
d_gene: NA
j_gene: TRBJ1-2
CDR3aa: CAWSSETGYTF
CDR3nt: TGTGCCTGGAGTTCAGAGACTGGCTACACCTTC

v_gene: TRBV5-1
abundance: NA
d_gene: TRBD1
j_gene: TRBJ2-2
CDR3aa: CASRTGGLANTGELFF
CDR3nt: TGCGCCAGCAGGACAGGGGGCCTGGCGAACACCGGGGAGCTGTTTTTT

v_gene: TRBV10-3
abundance: NA
d_gene: NA
j_gene: TRBJ2-1
CDR3aa: CAISERTASSYNEQFF
CDR3nt: TGTGCCATCAGTGAGAGGACAGCGTCCTCCTACAATGAGCAGTTCTTC

v_gene: TRBV6-2/TRBV6-3
abundance: few
d_gene: NA
j_gene: TRBJ1-1
CDR3aa: CASSEGGNTEAFF
CDR3nt: TGTGCCAGCAGTGAGGGGGGGAACACTGAAGCTTTCTTT

v_gene: TRBV9
abundance: NA
d_gene: NA
j_gene: TRBJ1-1
CDR3aa: CASSVGPSARSLGTEAFF
CDR3nt: TGTGCCAGCAGCGTAGGCCCTTCGGCCAGGTCTTTAGGCACTGAAGCTTTCTTT

v_gene: TRBV14
abundance: NA
d_gene: NA
j_gene: TRBJ1-6
CDR3aa: CASSPSGRGYNSPLHF
CDR3nt: TGTGCCAGCAGCCCGAGCGGGAGGGGCTATAATTCACCCCTCCACTTT

v_gene: TRBV7-5
abundance: few
d_gene: NA
j_gene: TRBJ2-7
CDR3aa: CVRSLTAEETYEQYF
CDR3nt: TGTGTCAGAAGCTTAACGGCAGAAGAGACCTACGAGCAGTACTTC

v_gene: TRBV5-4
abundance: NA
d_gene: TRBD2
j_gene: TRBJ2-5
CDR3aa: CASSLQNSGAPGQYF
CDR3nt: TGTGCCAGCAGCTTACAGAATAGCGGGGCCCCCGGCCAGTACTTC

v_gene: TRBV3-1/TRBV3-2
abundance: NA
d_gene: NA
j_gene: TRBJ1-4
CDR3aa: CASSQTTLPSDKLFF
CDR3nt: TGTGCCAGCAGCCAGACCACCCTCCCCTCTGACAAACTGTTTTTT

v_gene: TRBV6-5
abundance: NA
d_gene: NA
j_gene: TRBJ2-2
CDR3aa: CASSYRSENTGELFF
CDR3nt: TGTGCCAGCAGTTATCGGTCTGAGAACACCGGGGAGCTGTTTTTT

v_gene: TRBV6-5
abundance: NA
d_gene: NA
j_gene: TRBJ2-6
CDR3aa: CATCTGPGANVLTF
CDR3nt: TGTGCCACTTGTACGGGGCCTGGGGCCAACGTCCTGACTTTC